This T cell receptor beta chain was sequenced for a study of T-cell reconstitution after alpha-beta-depleted transplantation in children. The table lists this clonotype with many counts. Trimming removed 5 bases from V and 2 bases from J; junction bases left unmatched: 6. This CDR3 is 16 amino acids long. Library preparation (for TCRbeta) was performed with unique molecular identifiers. TCRdb passed the PCR reads through MiXCR, listing each CDR3 protein once. The table shows about 280,000 distinct CDR3 sequences, with around 10% occurring only once. This TCR was sampled from a male patient aged 2-9 years who had a stem cell transplant for chronic granulomatous disease, so the T cells may come from the graft donor. The specimen comprised peripheral blood, sampled 180 days after TCRalphabeta/CD19-depleted stem cell transplant. The chain has TRBV12-3 or TRBV12-4 and TRBJ2-5; 12 bases align to TRBD1. The CDR3 DNA sequence: TGTGCCAGCAGTGGGCCGGGACAGGGGGCACAAGAGACCCAGTACTTC. Translating gives CASSGPGQGAQETQYF.